Given below is one TCR beta chain in context. Its antigen remains unknown. The data are from a study of T cell responses to AZD1222 COVID-19 vaccine. After removal of 1 base from V and 5 bases from J, the junction contained 2 bases not matched to a gene. Germline CDR1 is SGHDN and CDR2 is FVKESK. The length of the CDR3 is 15 residues. The table came from immunoSEQ multiplex PCR; TCRdb's copy has only in-frame clones and leaves some out. The table lists 60,000 to 100,000 clones, 90% to 95% of them singletons, with under 7.5% in the top ten. Findings and limits, study-wide: The study sampled repertoires only after the peak T cell response. Recipients of AZD1222 seropositive at baseline numbered only 6 or 7. An increase in Spike-specific TCR breadth and depth was observed after two AZD1222 doses. The donor cohort was predominantly white British with a female majority, and clonal diversity may have been underestimated.

The sample consisted of peripheral blood, taken on day 0 of MenACWY control vaccination. The chain links TRBV14 to TRBJ2-7, with 13 nucleotides matching TRBD2. This receptor was taken from an adult in good health. The CDR3 region has the DNA TGTGCCAGCAGCCAAGGGACTAGCGGGAGTAACGAGCAGTACTTC. This sequence encodes CASSQGTSGSNEQYF.